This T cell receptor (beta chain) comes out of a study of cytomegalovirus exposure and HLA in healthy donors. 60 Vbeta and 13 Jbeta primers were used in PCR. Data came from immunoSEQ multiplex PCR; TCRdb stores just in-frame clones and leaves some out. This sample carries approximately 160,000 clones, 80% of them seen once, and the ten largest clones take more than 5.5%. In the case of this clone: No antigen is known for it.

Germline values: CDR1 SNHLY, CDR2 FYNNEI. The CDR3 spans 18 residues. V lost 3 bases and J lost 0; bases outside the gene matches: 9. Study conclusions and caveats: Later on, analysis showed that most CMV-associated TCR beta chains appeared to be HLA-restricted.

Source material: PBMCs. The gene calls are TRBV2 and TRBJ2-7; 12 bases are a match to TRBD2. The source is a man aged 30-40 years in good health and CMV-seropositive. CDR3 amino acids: CASSERTSGTTLSYEQYF. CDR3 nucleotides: TGTGCCAGCAGTGAGCGGACTAGCGGGACCACCCTCTCCTACGAGCAGTACTTC.